The next 7 T cell receptor beta chains were all read from a single sample in a study of CD8 T cells in Susac syndrome. Reverse transcription of roughly 0.5 to 1 ug RNA was carried out with random hexamers. TCRdb independently ran MiXCR on the immunoSEQ multiplex PCR reads; one entry per CDR3 protein. The sample lists approximately 160,000 distinct CDR3 sequences; approximately 95% were seen once. Sequencing used CD4+ T cells from PBMCs. Every receptor here comes from a human donor with Susac syndrome.

Only a few counts were recorded for this clonotype. V usage is TRBV29-1 and J usage is TRBJ2-6, with D unclear. This CDR3 has 13 amino acids. Germline CDR1 and CDR2: SQVTM and ANQGSEA. Trimming left V 4 bases short and J 3 bases short, with 7 bases between. The DNA of the CDR3 is TGCAGCGTTGCGAGTAGTGGGGCCAACGTCCTGACTTTC. Its protein product is CSVASSGANVLTF. The complete variable domain, with remaining parts taken from reference TRBV29-1 and TRBJ2-6, reads SAVISQKPSRDICQRGTSLTIQCQVDSQVTMMFWYRQQPGQSLTLIATANQGSEATYESGFVIDKFPISRPNLTFSTLTVSNMSPEDSSIYLCSVASSGANVLTFGAGSRLTVL.

The chain combines TRBV29-1 with TRBJ2-7, with 7 bases matching TRBD2. There are 13 residues in the CDR3. Trimming took 6 bases from V and 5 from J; bases not matched to a gene: 10. Per germline, CDR1 SQVTM and CDR2 ANQGSEA. The CDR3 protein is CSVRGGRSNEQYF. For the CDR3, the DNA is TGCAGCGTCCGGGGCGGGAGAAGCAACGAGCAGTACTTC.

This clonotype was counted once. CDR3: CATSDSPDRSWTQYF. In DNA form, the CDR3 reads TGTGCCACCAGTGATTCCCCCGATCGGTCATGGACCCAGTACTTC. The chain has TRBV24-1 and TRBJ2-5; no firm D call. V shed 2 bases and J shed 7 bases, with 16 bases lying between them. CDR1 KGHDR and CDR2 SFDVKD come from the germline V gene. This CDR3 has 15 amino acids.

The J gene is TRBJ2-5, the V gene TRBV3-1; D is possibly TRBD1 (6 bases). This CDR3 has 14 residues. Trimming removed 1 base from V and 5 bases from J, with 11 bases in between. Germline V CDR1 and CDR2: LGHDT, YNNKEL (reference sequence). CDR3 amino acids: CASSQASGEETQYF. The CDR3 DNA sequence: TGTGCCAGCAGCCAAGCCTCAGGGGAGGAGACCCAGTACTTC.

The chain combines TRBV29-1 with TRBJ2-6; D is unclear. V was pared by 6 bases and J by 0 bases, with 9 bases between. Per the germline V gene, CDR1 is SQVTM and CDR2 is ANQGSEA. The CDR3 extends over 14 amino acids. The CDR3, as DNA: TGCAGCGTGAGACCGGTCTCTGGGGCCAACGTCCTGACTTTC. Protein sequence: CSVRPVSGANVLTF.

The V call is TRBV20-1, the J call TRBJ2-3; D unresolved. CDR3 length: 14 residues. Trimming shortened V by 3 bases and J by 3 bases, and 13 bases separated the two germline ends. Germline V gene data show CDR1 as DFQATT and CDR2 as SNEGSKA (reference sequence). The CDR3 DNA reads as TGCAGTGCTAGGCCCTCACGAGGAACAGATACGCAGTATTTT. Encoded protein: CSARPSRGTDTQYF.

This chain connects TRBV30 to TRBJ1-2, with 9 bases aligning to TRBD1. Trimming at V came to 4 bases and at J to 4 bases, leaving 7 bases not matched to a gene. CDR3 length: 14 residues. Germline values: CDR1 GTSNPN, CDR2 SVGIG (reference sequence). In nucleotides, the CDR3 is TGTGCCTGGACTCAGACAGGGGGTATCTATGGCTACACCTTC. Translation: CAWTQTGGIYGYTF.